These 10 T cell receptor beta chains originate from one sample sequenced in a study of identical twins. TCRdb reanalysed the 5' RACE reads using MiXCR and keeps one entry per CDR3 protein. This table has 690,000 or so distinct CDR3 sequences, about 9.4% appearing once. This same sample was also taken into another study, of yellow fever vaccine responses in identical twins.

What was sequenced was PBMCs. The receptors here all came from a woman under 30 in good health.

This clonotype was counted at least ten times. This chain uses TRBV4-3 with TRBJ2-7; D is perhaps TRBD1 (5 bases). From germline, CDR1 is LGHNA and CDR2 YSLEER. This CDR3 is 16 amino acids long. Trimming stripped 1 base from V and 0 bases from J, with 13 bases between. CDR3 bases: TGCGCCAGCAGCCAAGCCAAAGGGGTGAGCTCCTACGAGCAGTACTTC. The encoded protein is CASSQAKGVSSYEQYF.

The chain joins TRBV12-3 or TRBV12-4 to TRBJ2-2, with 7 bases that match TRBD1. J was trimmed by 6 bases and V by 7 bases; bases with no gene match: 11. This CDR3 is built from 15 residues. The CDR3: CASTQTGILAGELFF. CDR3 sequence (DNA): TGTGCCAGCACCCAGACAGGGATCTTGGCCGGGGAGCTGTTTTTT.

This clonotype was seen more than once but under ten times. This chain uses TRBV5-1 with TRBJ2-3, with TRBD2 identical over 10 bases. The junction had 6 bases not matched to a gene; V was cut back by 0 bases and J by 5 bases. Germline-derived CDR1 and CDR2 are SGHRS and YFSETQ. The CDR3 loop spans 16 amino acids. CDR3 sequence reads: CASSLELAGTLDTQYF. The CDR3 nucleotides read TGCGCCAGCAGCTTGGAACTAGCGGGGACCTTAGATACGCAGTATTTT. Variable domain in full (rest from reference TRBV5-1 and TRBJ2-3): KAGVTQTPRYLIKTRGQQVTLSCSPISGHRSVSWYQQTPGQGLQFLFEYFSETQRNKGNFPGRFSGRQFSNSRSEMNVSTLELGDSALYLCASSLELAGTLDTQYFGPGTRLTVL.

This clonotype was recorded a few times. The chain carries TRBV11-2 and TRBJ2-3; D not certain. The CDR3 is made up of 15 amino acids. Between the trimmed V and J ends, which lost 0 bases and 8 bases, there was a span of 15 bases. Germline lookup yields CDR1 SGHAT and CDR2 FQNNGV. The CDR3, as DNA: TGTGCCAGCAGCTTAGACCTGGAACCATATTCTACGCAGTATTTT. Translating gives CASSLDLEPYSTQYF.

V usage is TRBV6-1 and J usage is TRBJ2-7; 15 nucleotides align to TRBD2. CDR1 is MNHNS and CDR2 is SASEGT in the germline V gene. V trimming: 6 bases; J trimming: 3 bases; junction bases outside the gene matches: 6. CDR3 length: 16 amino acids. As DNA, the CDR3 is TGTGCCAGCAGCCCCGGACTAGCGGGGGGGCTCTACGAGCAGTACTTC. It specifies CASSPGLAGGLYEQYF.

The chain employs TRBV5-1 and TRBJ2-3; 11 bases line up with TRBD2. In germline, CDR1 is SGHRS, CDR2 YFSETQ. With V trimmed by 3 bases and J by 2 bases, 2 bases remained unmatched. CDR3 length: 15 residues. As DNA, the CDR3 is TGCGCCAGCAGCTCGACTAGCGGGATCACAGATACGCAGTATTTT. This translates into CASSSTSGITDTQYF.

The chain employs TRBV28 and TRBJ2-3; 9 bases align to TRBD2. J gave up 3 bases and V 3 bases, and 10 bases lay outside the gene matches. CDR1 MDHEN and CDR2 SYDVKM come from the germline V gene. The CDR3 length is 17 residues. CDR3 sequence: CASSFVSSGIFTDTQYF. CDR3 nucleotide sequence: TGTGCCAGCAGTTTCGTGTCTAGCGGGATTTTTACAGATACGCAGTATTTT.

This clonotype was recorded at least ten times. This rearrangement joins TRBV7-8 to TRBJ2-2; 8 bases are a match to TRBD2. V shed 1 base and J 2 bases; nucleotides not matched to a gene: 3. This CDR3 spans 16 amino acids. Germline-derived CDR1 and CDR2 are SGHVS and FQNEAQ. For the CDR3, the DNA is TGTGCCAGCAGCTTAGAACTAGCGGTTAACACCGGGGAGCTGTTTTTT. Its protein product is CASSLELAVNTGELFF.

The CDR3 nucleotides are TGTGCCAGCGTCGGGGGGTTTAGCAATCAGCCCCAGCATTTT. It yields the protein CASVGGFSNQPQHF. The rearrangement uses TRBV28 and TRBJ1-5, with TRBD1 as a possible D gene (5 bases). The CDR3 runs 14 residues. Germline CDR1 MDHEN, CDR2 SYDVKM. V gave up 8 bases and J gave up 0 bases, with 11 bases separating them.

The chain joins TRBV19 to TRBJ2-1, with 8 bases aligning to TRBD2. The CDR3 length is 11 residues. Per the germline V gene, CDR1 is LNHDA and CDR2 is SQIVND (reference sequence). The ends lost 6 bases at V and 12 bases at J; junction bases unmatched: 4. CDR3 DNA: TGTGCCAGTAGCGCCGGGGGGGCGCAGTTCTTC. It specifies CASSAGGAQFF.